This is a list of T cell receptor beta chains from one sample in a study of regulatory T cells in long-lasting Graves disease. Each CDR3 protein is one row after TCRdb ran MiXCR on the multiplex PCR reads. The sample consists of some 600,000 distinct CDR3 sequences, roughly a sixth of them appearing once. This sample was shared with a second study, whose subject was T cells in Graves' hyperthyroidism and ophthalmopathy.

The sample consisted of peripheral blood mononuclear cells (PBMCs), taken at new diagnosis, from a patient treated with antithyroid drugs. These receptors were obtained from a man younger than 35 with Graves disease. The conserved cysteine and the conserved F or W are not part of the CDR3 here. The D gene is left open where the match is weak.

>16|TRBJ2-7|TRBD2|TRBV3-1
ASSRDSGLRPSSYEQY
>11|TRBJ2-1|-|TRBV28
ASSSAPPDRPF
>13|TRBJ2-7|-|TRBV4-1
ASSNRQVAPHEQY
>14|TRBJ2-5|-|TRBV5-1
ASSLGVRSVQETQY
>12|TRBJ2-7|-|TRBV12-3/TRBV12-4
ASSLRVFSYEQY
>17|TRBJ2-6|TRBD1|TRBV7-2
ASSFRDRAGATGANVLT
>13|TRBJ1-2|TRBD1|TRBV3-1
ASSPRQGLYYGYT
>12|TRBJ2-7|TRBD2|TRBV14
ASSPPGLDYEQY
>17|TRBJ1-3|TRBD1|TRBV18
ASSPTGGPARKTGNTIY
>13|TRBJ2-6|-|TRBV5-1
ASSLGGAGANVLT
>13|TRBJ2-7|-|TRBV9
ASSVGGSNGYEQY
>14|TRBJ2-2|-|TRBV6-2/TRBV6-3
ASSYTAGARPEELF
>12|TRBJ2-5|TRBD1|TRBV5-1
ASSAGTGQETQY
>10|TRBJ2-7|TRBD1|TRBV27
ASSLIRGEQY
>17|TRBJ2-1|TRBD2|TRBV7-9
ASSLVGTSGSNSYNEQF
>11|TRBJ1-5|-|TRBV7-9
ASSLPSDRTQH
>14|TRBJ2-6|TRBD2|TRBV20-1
SATGTSSSGANVLT
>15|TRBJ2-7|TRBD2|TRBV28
ASTQPGLAGVGYEQY
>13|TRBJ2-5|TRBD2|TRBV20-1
SARGASGREETQY
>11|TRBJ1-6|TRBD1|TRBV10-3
AINRGQNSPLH